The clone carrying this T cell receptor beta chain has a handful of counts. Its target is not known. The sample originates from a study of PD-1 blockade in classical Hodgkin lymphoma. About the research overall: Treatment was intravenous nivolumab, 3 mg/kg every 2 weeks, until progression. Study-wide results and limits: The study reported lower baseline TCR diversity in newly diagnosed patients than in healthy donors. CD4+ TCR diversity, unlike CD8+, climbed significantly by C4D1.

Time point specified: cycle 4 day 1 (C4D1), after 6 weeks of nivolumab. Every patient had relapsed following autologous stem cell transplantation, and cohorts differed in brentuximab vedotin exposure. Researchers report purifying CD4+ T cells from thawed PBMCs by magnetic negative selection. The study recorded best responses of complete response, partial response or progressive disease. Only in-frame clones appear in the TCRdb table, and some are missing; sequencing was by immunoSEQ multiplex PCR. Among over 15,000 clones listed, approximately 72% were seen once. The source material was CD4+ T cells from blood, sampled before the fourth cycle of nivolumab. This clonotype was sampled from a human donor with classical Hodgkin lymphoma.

The CDR3 sequence: CASSWGPTVGRLYGYTF. The CDR3 nucleotides read TGTGCCAGCAGCTGGGGGCCCACAGTAGGGAGGCTTTATGGCTACACCTTC. This chain joins TRBV27 and TRBJ1-2; D might be TRBD1 (6 bases). Germline values: CDR1 MNHEY, CDR2 SMNVEV (reference sequence). The CDR3 consists of 17 residues. V gave up 6 bases and J gave up 5 bases, with 25 bases separating them.